This T cell receptor beta chain stems from a study of blood T cell repertoires in COVID-19. Background on the study: Collection of acute and convalescent COVID-19 samples took place in the United States, Italy and Spain.

The CDR3 sequence is 15 residues long. Trimming took 2 bases from V and 2 from J; bases not matched to a gene: 2. Per germline, CDR1 SNHLY and CDR2 FYNNEI. Original handling: Researchers report that nucleated cell counts were estimated from reference gene primer amplification. Sequencing was performed with immunoSEQ multiplex PCR; in TCRdb, only in-frame clones are kept and a portion is missing. V and J calls and clone size follow that table, whereas D and trimming were derived from the DNA. The table has about 120,000 clones, about 81% seen once. Sequencing input: peripheral blood. The TCR sequence derives from a woman between 50 and 59 years old with acute or convalescent COVID-19. The V and J genes are TRBV2 and TRBJ2-7; 11 bases match TRBD2. CDR3 DNA: TGTGCCAGCAGTGAATCGGGACTAGCGGCCTACGAGCAGTACTTC. Residues: CASSESGLAAYEQYF.